Sequencing of this T cell receptor beta chain was carried out in a study of spatial heterogeneity in lung cancer. Study overall: Each distinct TCR and UMI combination averaged more than ten appearances in raw reads.

In its sample, this clonotype was seen a few times. Antigen: not known. Noted time point: sample taken at primary tumor resection. Unsorted tumor, nontumor lung tissue or cryopreserved PBMC supplied the whole RNA. Study-wide points: Among blood samples, ubiquitous expanded tumor TCRs appeared more at resection than at follow-up.

Germline CDR1 and CDR2: SGHRS and YFSETQ. V was shortened by 0 bases and J by 7 bases, with 13 bases between the two germline ends. CDR3 length: 14 residues. Each TCR cDNA molecule bore a unique molecular identifier. From the 5' RACE reads, TCRdb called clonotypes with MiXCR, one entry per CDR3 protein. This repertoire shows 40,000 to 45,000 distinct CDR3 sequences, approximately 15% found once; its top ten account for 56%. The origin of this receptor is a male donor with early-stage non-small cell lung cancer. This chain links TRBV5-1 with TRBJ2-5, with D maybe TRBD2 (7 bases). Sequences were derived from PBMCs, sampled at surgery. The CDR3 here is CASSLEAGEGTQYF. The CDR3 nucleotides are TGCGCCAGCAGCTTGGAGGCAGGGGAGGGGACCCAGTACTTC.